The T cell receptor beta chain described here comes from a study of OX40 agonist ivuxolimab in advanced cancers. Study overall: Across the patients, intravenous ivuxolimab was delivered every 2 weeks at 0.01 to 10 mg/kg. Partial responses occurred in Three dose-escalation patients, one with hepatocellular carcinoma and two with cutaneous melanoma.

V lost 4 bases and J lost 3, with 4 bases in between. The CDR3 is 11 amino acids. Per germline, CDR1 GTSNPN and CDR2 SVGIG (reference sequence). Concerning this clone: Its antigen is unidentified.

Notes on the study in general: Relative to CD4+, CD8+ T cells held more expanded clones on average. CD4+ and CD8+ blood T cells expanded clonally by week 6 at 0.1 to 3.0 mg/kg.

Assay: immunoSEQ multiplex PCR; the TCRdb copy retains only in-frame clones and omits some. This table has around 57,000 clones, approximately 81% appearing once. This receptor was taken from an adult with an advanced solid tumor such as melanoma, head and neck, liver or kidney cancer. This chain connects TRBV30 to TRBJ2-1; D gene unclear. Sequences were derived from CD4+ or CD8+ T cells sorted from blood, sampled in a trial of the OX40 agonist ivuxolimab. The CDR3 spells CAWNHYNEQFF. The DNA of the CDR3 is TGTGCCTGGAACCACTACAATGAGCAGTTCTTC.